The 24 T cell receptor beta chains below all came from one sample that was sequenced in a study of T cell changes during pregnancy in multiple sclerosis. Assay: immunoSEQ multiplex PCR; the TCRdb copy retains only in-frame clones and omits some. The sample includes tens of thousands of clones, about 94% of them seen just once. The source material was CD4+ T cells from peripheral blood mononuclear cells, sampled in the second trimester of pregnancy. These receptors came from a female donor with multiple sclerosis, enrolled in a pregnancy study.

This chain joins TRBV5-5 and TRBJ2-5; 8 nucleotides match TRBD2. In germline, CDR1 is SGHKS, CDR2 YYEKEE (reference sequence). The V gene end was trimmed by 0 bases and the J gene end by 7 bases; junction bases not matched to a gene: 5. This CDR3 region has 14 residues. CDR3 bases: TGTGCCAGCAGCTTGGCGGGGGGGACCGGGACCCAGTACTTC. It is translated as CASSLAGGTGTQYF.

This chain connects TRBV7-2 to TRBJ1-2; 7 nucleotides line up with TRBD1. The CDR3 length is 16 residues. With V trimmed by 5 bases and J by 0 bases, 9 bases remained unmatched. The V gene's germline CDR1 is SGHTA and CDR2 FQGNSA. CDR3 nucleotide sequence: TGTGCCAGCAGCCCCTCAGGAGGGGGCACTAACTATGGCTACACCTTC. Its translation is CASSPSGGGTNYGYTF.

CDR3 nucleotides: TGTGCCTGGAGTTTGGGACAGTTACTCTATGGCTACACCTTC. This codes for CAWSLGQLLYGYTF. The V call is TRBV30, the J call TRBJ1-2, with 7 bases matching TRBD1. The CDR3 has 14 residues. With 2 bases clipped from V and 4 bases from J, the junction kept 7 bases outside the gene matches. The germline CDR1 and CDR2 sequences are GTSNPN and SVGIG (reference sequence).

The rearrangement joins TRBV18 to TRBJ1-1; D perhaps matches TRBD1 (6 bases). The CDR3 is 13 amino acids. The V end was cut by 3 bases, the J end by 4 bases, with 9 bases between. Germline V gene lookup returns CDR1 KGHSH and CDR2 LQKENI. The CDR3: CASSPQGITEAFF. CDR3 sequence (DNA): TGTGCCAGCTCACCTCAGGGGATCACTGAAGCTTTCTTT.

This chain links TRBV21-1 with TRBJ1-4; TRBD1, as called in the table, went unchecked against the DNA. TRBV21-1 is recorded as a pseudogene. This CDR3 comprises 15 residues. CDR3 DNA sequence: TGTGCCAGCAGCCCGGGGGACAGGGGAAGGGAAAAACTGTTTTTT. Protein product: CASSPGDRGREKLFF.

This clone is labeled medium-sized. The chain uses TRBV7-3 and TRBJ1-6, with a tentative D call TRBD1 (6 bases). The CDR3 sequence is 14 residues long. The V and J ends lost 6 bases and 10 bases respectively, with 16 bases between them. Germline CDR1 and CDR2: SGHTA and FQGTGA. CDR3 sequence reads: CASSSTGSRSPLHF. The CDR3 bases are TGTGCCAGCAGTTCTACAGGGTCTCGGTCACCCCTCCACTTT.

The chain is built from TRBV5-1 and TRBJ2-7; 10 nucleotides line up with TRBD2. This CDR3 is built from 18 residues. The ends lost 4 bases at V and 4 bases at J; junction bases unmatched: 17. Germline V gene lookup returns CDR1 SGHRS and CDR2 YFSETQ. The CDR3 sequence: CASSADPSGGILGYEQYF. The CDR3 nucleotides are TGCGCCAGCAGCGCAGACCCTAGCGGGGGTATCCTAGGGTACGAGCAGTACTTC.

The chain has TRBV29-1 and TRBJ1-1; TRBD1 might be the D (5 bases). V lost 7 bases to trimming and J lost 0 bases, with 18 bases between them. This CDR3 has 15 residues. Germline values: CDR1 SQVTM, CDR2 ANQGSEA. CDR3 protein: CSDLAQGGMNTEAFF. The CDR3 nucleotides are TGCAGCGACCTTGCCCAGGGCGGCATGAACACTGAAGCTTTCTTT. Based on the CDR3 plus reference TRBV29-1 and TRBJ1-1, the full variable domain is SAVISQKPSRDICQRGTSLTIQCQVDSQVTMMFWYRQQPGQSLTLIATANQGSEATYESGFVIDKFPISRPNLTFSTLTVSNMSPEDSSIYLCSDLAQGGMNTEAFFGQGTRLTVV.

The rearrangement uses TRBV7-3 and TRBJ2-1, with 9 bases aligning to TRBD2. The length of the CDR3 is 14 residues. Looked up from germline, CDR1 is SGHTA and CDR2 is FQGTGA. Trimming at V came to 5 bases and at J to 4 bases, leaving 3 bases not matched to a gene. The CDR3: CASSRGGVYNEQFF. CDR3 nucleotides: TGTGCCAGCAGCCGCGGGGGGGTATACAATGAGCAGTTCTTC.

The V call is TRBV27, the J call TRBJ2-3; a weak D match, TRBD1 (5 bases). CDR1 and CDR2 from the germline V gene are MNHEY and SMNVEV (reference sequence). This CDR3 is 15 amino acids long. The V and J ends lost 3 bases and 0 bases respectively, with 10 bases between them. The CDR3 coding sequence is TGTGCCAGCAGTTTTAGGGGTAGTAGCACAGATACGCAGTATTTT. Its translation is CASSFRGSSTDTQYF.

The chain joins TRBV5-1 to TRBJ1-4; D gene uncertain. The CDR3 has 15 residues. V was cut by 0 bases and J by 0 bases, with 6 bases left in between. The germline V gene encodes CDR1 SGHRS and CDR2 YFSETQ. CDR3 region: CASSLAGATNEKLFF. CDR3 DNA sequence: TGCGCCAGCAGCTTGGCCGGAGCAACTAATGAAAAACTGTTTTTT.

This chain joins TRBV29-1 and TRBJ2-7; 16 bases fit TRBD2. With 5 bases clipped from V and 3 bases from J, the junction kept 7 bases outside the gene matches. This CDR3 region has 16 residues. CDR1 is SQVTM and CDR2 is ANQGSEA in the germline V gene. CDR3 in amino acids: CSVQGLAGGSNYEQYF. The CDR3 nucleotides read TGCAGCGTTCAGGGACTAGCGGGAGGGTCTAACTACGAGCAGTACTTC.

The CDR3 bases are TGTGCCAGCAGTTCAACTAGCGGGAGGGCCTACGAGCAGTACTTC. It yields the protein CASSSTSGRAYEQYF. The chain couples TRBV28 to TRBJ2-7, with 13 bases fitting TRBD2. Trimming at V came to 4 bases and at J to 2 bases, leaving 2 bases not matched to a gene. The CDR3 has 15 amino acids. Germline CDR1 MDHEN, CDR2 SYDVKM.

The CDR3 sequence is CASSLGRERSYEQYF. CDR3 nucleotide sequence: TGCGCCAGCAGCTTGGGGCGGGAGCGGTCCTACGAGCAGTACTTC. V gene TRBV5-1 combines with J gene TRBJ2-7; 7 bases fit TRBD2. Germline loops: CDR1 SGHRS, CDR2 YFSETQ. V gave up 0 bases and J gave up 1 base; unmatched junction bases: 4. The CDR3 loop spans 15 amino acids.

This clone was recorded once. The rearrangement links TRBV7-9 to TRBJ1-4; 7 nucleotides match TRBD1. Trimming at V came to 5 bases and at J to 4 bases, leaving 7 bases not matched to a gene. Germline V CDR1 and CDR2: SEHNR, FQNEAQ (reference sequence). The CDR3 sequence is 15 residues long. The CDR3 loop is CASSNTGTVNEKLFF. CDR3 nucleotides: TGTGCCAGCAGCAACACCGGGACAGTTAATGAAAAACTGTTTTTT.

This chain connects TRBV9 to TRBJ2-3; 8 bases map to TRBD2. Trimming cost V 0 bases and J 4 bases; bases outside gene matches: 4. Germline values: CDR1 SGDLS, CDR2 YYNGEE. The CDR3 has 15 residues. CDR3 DNA sequence: TGTGCCAGCAGCGTAGCGGGGGGGCAGTCAGATACGCAGTATTTT. Translated: CASSVAGGQSDTQYF.

The V call is TRBV27, the J call TRBJ1-1, with D perhaps TRBD1 (6 bases). The CDR3 consists of 13 residues. Per germline, CDR1 MNHEY and CDR2 SMNVEV (reference sequence). Trimming took 5 bases from V and 3 from J, leaving 10 bases between them. The CDR3 sequence: CASSIPGDTEAFF. The CDR3 DNA follows: TGTGCCAGCAGTATCCCAGGGGACACTGAAGCTTTCTTT.

The CDR3 DNA is TGCGCCAGCAGCTGGGGGGAACCTAATGAAAAACTGTTTTTT. Encoded protein: CASSWGEPNEKLFF. The genes are TRBV5-1 and TRBJ1-4; a weak D match, TRBD1 (5 bases). V lost 3 bases to trimming and J lost 3 bases, with 9 bases between them. Germline V CDR1 and CDR2: SGHRS, YFSETQ. The CDR3 contains 14 residues.

The rearrangement uses TRBV7-2 and TRBJ1-5, with unresolved D. The V end lost 2 bases, the J end lost 1 base, and 9 bases lay between the germline ends. Germline CDR1 and CDR2: SGHTA and FQGNSA. This CDR3 contains 15 residues. CDR3 sequence (DNA): TGTGCCAGCAGCTTAAGCCGTTGGAGCAATCAGCCCCAGCATTTT. It codes for CASSLSRWSNQPQHF. Full variable domain (rest looked up from reference TRBV7-2 and TRBJ1-5): GAGVSQSPSNKVTEKGKDVELRCDPISGHTALYWYRQSLGQGLEFLIYFQGNSAPDKSGLPSDRFSAERTGGSVSTLTIQRTQQEDSAVYLCASSLSRWSNQPQHFGDGTRLSIL.

CDR3 coding DNA: TGTGCCACCAGCAGAGACAGAATGAACACTGAAGCTTTCTTT. As protein: CATSRDRMNTEAFF. This chain links TRBV15 with TRBJ1-1; D is ambiguous. There are 14 residues in the CDR3. Trimming removed 0 bases from V and 0 bases from J, with 5 bases in between. Germline assignment: CDR1 LNHNV and CDR2 YYDKDF (reference sequence).

The genes are TRBV11-1 and TRBJ2-1; 10 nucleotides match TRBD2. Germline CDR1 reads SGHAT; CDR2 reads FQDESV (reference sequence). The CDR3 runs to 15 residues. The V gene end was trimmed by 5 bases and the J gene end by 8 bases; junction bases not matched to a gene: 9. CDR3 protein: CASSRPGLANHEQFF. DNA of the CDR3: TGTGCCAGCAGCCGGCCGGGACTAGCGAACCATGAGCAGTTCTTC.

The chain recombines TRBV7-9 with TRBJ2-1, with D unclear. The CDR3 spans 11 residues. Trimming pared 1 base from V and 8 bases from J, leaving 3 bases between. Looked up from germline, CDR1 is SEHNR and CDR2 is FQNEAQ (reference sequence). The CDR3 protein is CASSLVDEQFF. The CDR3 DNA follows: TGTGCCAGCAGCTTAGTAGATGAGCAGTTCTTC.

The rearrangement links TRBV21-1 to TRBJ2-3; the table calls TRBD1, which could not be checked here. TRBV21-1 is listed as a pseudogene. The CDR3 totals 17 residues. DNA of the CDR3: TGTGCCAGCAGCAAACCCCCAGGGGAAAGGGGCACAGATACGCAGTATTTT. It translates to CASSKPPGERGTDTQYF.

The chain employs TRBV30 and TRBJ2-5, with 7 nucleotides matching TRBD1. After removal of 5 bases from V and 1 base from J, the junction contained 7 bases not matched to a gene. This CDR3 spans 14 amino acids. Germline-derived CDR1 and CDR2 are GTSNPN and SVGIG (reference sequence). Written as DNA, the CDR3 is TGTGCCTGGTGCCCTTCAGGGGGCCAAGAGACCCAGTACTTC. Amino acid sequence: CAWCPSGGQETQYF.